This entry lists 12 T cell receptor beta chains sequenced from one sample in a study of shared clonotypes between healthy human individuals. TCRdb's table, derived via immunoSEQ multiplex PCR, lists solely in-frame clones and lacks some. This table has approximately 1.5 million clones, roughly 98% appearing once. Sequences were obtained from naive CD4+ T cells sorted from blood. The subset here: CD45RA+ positively selected. All receptors derive from a man in his thirties or forties in good health.

This chain joins TRBV18 and TRBJ2-2; D might be TRBD1 (6 bases). Germline loops: CDR1 KGHSH, CDR2 LQKENI. CDR3 size: 15 residues. Trimming pared 2 bases from V and 6 bases from J, leaving 13 bases between. The CDR3 sequence: CASSPATGSSGELFF. The CDR3 nucleotides read TGTGCCAGCTCACCAGCCACAGGGTCGTCCGGGGAGCTGTTTTTT.

The rearrangement uses TRBV11-2 and TRBJ2-2; D gene unclear. The ends were cut back, 2 bases at V and 2 bases at J, with 9 bases in the middle. There are 15 residues in the CDR3. Per the germline V gene, CDR1 is SGHAT and CDR2 is FQNNGV. The CDR3 DNA is TGTGCCAGCAGCTTAAGGACGGTTAACACCGGGGAGCTGTTTTTT. It encodes CASSLRTVNTGELFF.

The rearrangement links TRBV18 to TRBJ2-5; 7 bases are shared with TRBD2. V gave up 2 bases and J gave up 4 bases; unmatched junction bases: 13. The CDR3 consists of 17 residues. Germline V lookup: CDR1 KGHSH, CDR2 LQKENI. CDR3 nucleotide sequence: TGTGCCAGCTCACCAAAAGGTGCCGGAACGGGAGGAGAGACCCAGTACTTC. This encodes CASSPKGAGTGGETQYF.

The chain employs TRBV18 and TRBJ2-1; D could derive from TRBD1 or TRBD2 (6 bases each). The CDR3 has 15 amino acids. Germline V gene sequence: CDR1 KGHSH, CDR2 LQKENI. The ends were cut back, 4 bases at V and 0 bases at J, with 10 bases in the middle. This chain's CDR3 is CASSLGGSSYNEQFF. The CDR3 DNA reads as TGTGCCAGCTCACTAGGGGGGAGCTCCTACAATGAGCAGTTCTTC.

The CDR3 loop is CASSPSGATNYGYTF. The CDR3 bases are TGTGCCAGCTCACCTTCTGGGGCAACTAACTATGGCTACACCTTC. The chain is built from TRBV18 and TRBJ1-2; D perhaps matches TRBD1 (5 bases). With 3 bases removed from V and 0 bases from J, the gap between germline ends came to 11 bases. The CDR3 consists of 15 residues. Germline lookup yields CDR1 KGHSH and CDR2 LQKENI. The entire variable domain, with the rest obtained from reference TRBV18 and TRBJ1-2, is as follows: NAGVMQNPRHLVRRRGQEARLRCSPMKGHSHVYWYRQLPEEGLKFMVYLQKENIIDESGMPKERFSAEFPKEGPSILRIQQVVRGDSAAYFCASSPSGATNYGYTFGSGTRLTVV.

This chain joins TRBV4-2 and TRBJ2-1; TRBD2 agrees at 12 bases. The germline V gene encodes CDR1 LGHNA and CDR2 YNFKEQ. Trimming cost V 4 bases and J 1 base; bases outside gene matches: 2. This CDR3 is built from 16 residues. The CDR3 nucleotides are TGTGCCAGCAGCCTGACTAGCGGGAGTTCCTACAATGAGCAGTTCTTC. This gives the protein CASSLTSGSSYNEQFF.

This clone was seen only once. V gene TRBV4-1 combines with J gene TRBJ2-2, with D possibly being TRBD2 (5 bases). The CDR3 runs to 14 residues. CDR1 and CDR2 (germline): MGHRA, YSYEKL. Trimming shortened V by 0 bases and J by 7 bases, and 9 bases separated the two germline ends. This chain's CDR3 is CASSQDEGLGELFF. Here the CDR3 DNA reads TGCGCCAGCAGCCAAGATGAGGGCCTCGGGGAGCTGTTTTTT.

CDR3 bases: TGTGCCAGTAGTATAGCTGACAGCTACTCCTACGAGCAGTACTTC. Protein product: CASSIADSYSYEQYF. The J gene is TRBJ2-7, the V gene TRBV19, with TRBD1 as a possible D gene (5 bases). The CDR3 covers 15 residues. Germline CDR1 LNHDA, CDR2 SQIVND (reference sequence). V lost 1 base, J lost 0 bases, and 10 bases lay in between.

This chain joins TRBV28 and TRBJ2-6; TRBD1 matches 11 bases. Germline V lookup: CDR1 MDHEN, CDR2 SYDVKM. V was clipped by 5 bases and J by 0 bases; unmatched bases: 6. This CDR3 is 18 amino acids long. CDR3: CASSQDRGPFSGANVLTF. The CDR3 DNA is TGTGCCAGCAGTCAGGACAGGGGGCCGTTCTCTGGGGCCAACGTCCTGACTTTC.

The DNA for the CDR3 is TGTGCCAGCAACACCGGAGGGCAGGCGGCCTACGAGCAGTACTTC. This encodes CASNTGGQAAYEQYF. V and J are TRBV28 and TRBJ2-7; possible D gene TRBD2, 6 bases. CDR3 length: 15 residues. The V end lost 7 bases, the J end lost 2 bases, and 18 bases lay between the germline ends. Germline V gene data show CDR1 as MDHEN and CDR2 as SYDVKM. Together with reference TRBV28 and TRBJ2-7, the CDR3 gives the full variable domain: DVKVTQSSRYLVKRTGEKVFLECVQDMDHENMFWYRQDPGLGLRLIYFSYDVKMKEKGDIPEGYSVSREKKERFSLILESASTNQTSMYLCASNTGGQAAYEQYFGPGTRLTVT.

The J gene is TRBJ2-5, the V gene TRBV18; 8 bases line up with TRBD2. The CDR3 runs 18 residues. The ends lost 3 bases at V and 2 bases at J; junction bases unmatched: 14. Germline CDR1 and CDR2: KGHSH and LQKENI. The CDR3 DNA sequence: TGTGCCAGCTCACCGCCTTCGGGGAGTAGCGGGATACAAGAGACCCAGTACTTC. It translates to CASSPPSGSSGIQETQYF.

The rearrangement joins TRBV30 to TRBJ1-3, with D unresolved. This CDR3 has 15 amino acids. V lost 6 bases and J 0 bases, leaving 15 bases between the germline ends. Germline V CDR1 and CDR2: GTSNPN, SVGIG (reference sequence). CDR3: CACPVRGSSGNTIYF. The CDR3 coding sequence is TGTGCCTGCCCGGTGCGGGGAAGCTCTGGAAACACCATATATTTT.